One sample yielded the 6 T cell receptor beta chains listed below, sequenced in a study of identical twins listed by TCRdb under 2016. Library preparation was by 5' RACE. The reads were generated on an Illumina HiSeq 2000. TCRdb reworked the public reads: Q25 trimming with fastp, MiXCR clone assembly, productive beta chains retained. Identical CDR3 protein sequences are pooled into one entry, listed with their most common genes and DNA. This sample lists about 460,000 distinct CDR3 sequences; approximately 15% were detected once. Jointly, the top ten make up around 0.52% of the sample. A further study also used this sample, focusing on yellow fever vaccine responses in identical twins.

Sequenced: CD4+ T cells sorted from blood. All receptors come from a woman younger than 35 in good health.

The table lists this clonotype with a few counts. The rearrangement joins TRBV4-1 to TRBJ2-7; possibly TRBD2 for D (5 bases). Germline lookup yields CDR1 MGHRA and CDR2 YSYEKL. The V gene lost 6 bases and the J gene lost 7 bases, with 22 bases spanning the gap. This CDR3 is built from 15 residues. The CDR3 DNA reads TGCGCCAGCAGTCTGAGGTCAGGATCCTCGGGGGAGCAGTACTTC. It specifies CASSLRSGSSGEQYF.

A few counts support this clonotype. V gene TRBV12-3 or TRBV12-4 combines with J gene TRBJ2-2; D may match TRBD1 or TRBD2 (6 bases each). Deletions cut 5 bases from V and 4 bases from J, with 17 bases between. CDR3 length: 16 amino acids. The CDR3 region has the DNA TGTGCCAGCAGTCTCCACCGGGGGCAGGCCACCGGGGAGCTGTTTTTT. This gives the protein CASSLHRGQATGELFF.

This clonotype has only a few counts. The chain uses TRBV20-1 and TRBJ2-7, with TRBD1 matching 9 bases. V gave up 6 bases and J gave up 6 bases; unmatched junction bases: 9. This CDR3 comprises 13 residues. Germline CDR1 reads DFQATT; CDR2 reads SNEGSKA (reference sequence). The CDR3 region has the DNA TGCAGTGCATCGGACAGGGGCAAGGTCGAGCAGTACTTC. Its translation is CSASDRGKVEQYF.

The chain links TRBV28 to TRBJ1-2; 9 positions match TRBD1. Germline V gene lookup returns CDR1 MDHEN and CDR2 SYDVKM. The CDR3 loop spans 12 amino acids. V lost 5 bases and J lost 7; bases outside the gene matches: 2. CDR3 region: CASSATGGGYTF. CDR3 DNA sequence: TGTGCCAGCAGTGCGACAGGGGGTGGCTACACCTTC.

The gene calls are TRBV6-2 or TRBV6-3 and TRBJ2-2; 8 bases agree with TRBD2. The junction had 2 bases not matched to a gene; V was cut back by 2 bases and J by 0 bases. In germline, CDR1 is MNHEY, CDR2 SVGEGT. The CDR3 contains 16 residues. The CDR3 bases are TGTGCCAGCAGTTACGGCGGGAGGCCGAACACCGGGGAGCTGTTTTTT. Its protein is CASSYGGRPNTGELFF.

The V gene is TRBV27, the J gene TRBJ2-2; no clear D gene. The CDR3 covers 15 residues. Per the germline V gene, CDR1 is MNHEY and CDR2 is SMNVEV (reference sequence). Trimming removed 2 bases at V and 0 bases at J, with 7 bases between. The CDR3 here is CASSLEISNTGELFF. Here the CDR3 DNA reads TGTGCCAGCAGTTTAGAGATCTCGAACACCGGGGAGCTGTTTTTT.